These 27 T cell receptor beta chains came from one sample sequenced in a study of cytomegalovirus exposure and HLA in healthy donors. Vbeta (60) and Jbeta (13) primers were used in the PCR. Assay: immunoSEQ multiplex PCR; the TCRdb copy retains only in-frame clones and omits some. The sample carries over 65,000 clones, roughly four fifths recorded once. Source material: PBMCs. The receptor source for this set is a human donor in good health.

This clone was counted only a few times. The V call is TRBV5-4, the J call TRBJ1-1, with 7 bases matching TRBD1. CDR1 and CDR2 from the germline V gene are SGHNT and YYREEE (reference sequence). V was clipped by 0 bases and J by 4 bases; unmatched bases: 3. The CDR3 is 14 residues long. This CDR3 is CASSLDGTATEAFF. Here the CDR3 DNA reads TGTGCCAGCAGCTTGGACGGGACAGCCACTGAAGCTTTCTTT.

CDR3 sequence reads: CASTRGTTGGTDTQYF. For the CDR3, the DNA is TGCGCCAGCACCCGAGGGACCACAGGGGGCACAGATACGCAGTATTTT. The chain combines TRBV5-1 with TRBJ2-3, with 7 bases fitting TRBD1. This CDR3 has 16 residues. With 6 bases clipped from V and 1 base from J, the junction kept 11 bases outside the gene matches. Germline V CDR1 and CDR2: SGHRS, YFSETQ.

V usage is TRBV6-5 and J usage is TRBJ1-2; D uncertain. The CDR3 is 12 amino acids. Germline lookup yields CDR1 MNHEY and CDR2 SVGAGI. Between the trimmed V and J ends, which lost 6 bases and 0 bases, there was a span of 5 bases. The CDR3 DNA reads as TGTGCCAGCAGGAGAGCTAACTATGGCTACACCTTC. This translates into CASRRANYGYTF.

This sequence joins TRBV9 and TRBJ2-2, with D tentatively TRBD2 (5 bases). Germline values: CDR1 SGDLS, CDR2 YYNGEE. This CDR3 spans 15 amino acids. Trimming cost V 6 bases and J 0 bases, with 12 bases left between them. The chain's CDR3 is CASNKDGANTGELFF. CDR3 DNA: TGTGCCAGCAACAAAGACGGGGCGAACACCGGGGAGCTGTTTTTT.

The chain has TRBV10-3 and TRBJ1-2; possibly TRBD1 for D (5 bases). Trimming left V 3 bases short and J 2 bases short, with 13 bases between. The V gene's germline CDR1 is ENHRY and CDR2 SYGVKD. CDR3 size: 15 residues. CDR3 nucleotide sequence: TGTGCCATCAGTGATCCTAGGGGCGAAAACTATGGCTACACCTTC. Translated: CAISDPRGENYGYTF.

V is TRBV9 and J is TRBJ1-3, with D possibly being TRBD1 (6 bases). Trimming took 4 bases from V and 8 from J, leaving 22 bases between them. The CDR3 consists of 16 residues. Germline-derived CDR1 and CDR2 are SGDLS and YYNGEE. CDR3 sequence (DNA): TGTGCCAGCAGCACCTCGGACAGAGTAAATCGGGACACCATATATTTT. It yields the protein CASSTSDRVNRDTIYF.

The chain couples TRBV5-1 to TRBJ1-1, with TRBD1 matching 8 bases. This CDR3 is 14 amino acids long. CDR1 and CDR2 from the germline V gene are SGHRS and YFSETQ. The junction had 6 bases not matched to a gene; V was cut back by 3 bases and J by 5 bases. Here the CDR3 DNA reads TGCGCCAGCAGCTCCTTAACAGGGGGGACTGAAGCTTTCTTT. Protein: CASSSLTGGTEAFF.

This rearrangement joins TRBV11-1 to TRBJ2-1; perhaps TRBD2 as D (6 bases). The V gene lost 4 bases and the J gene lost 0 bases, with 22 bases spanning the gap. The V gene's germline CDR1 is SGHAT and CDR2 FQDESV (reference sequence). The CDR3 extends over 19 amino acids. The CDR3 DNA is TGTGCCAGCAGCTCCCGCCCAACTAGGGAGGTAGGCTCCTACAATGAGCAGTTCTTC. It translates to CASSSRPTREVGSYNEQFF.

This rearrangement joins TRBV29-1 to TRBJ1-3; no definite D call. The CDR3 runs to 13 residues. The V and J ends lost 4 bases and 0 bases respectively, with 7 bases between them. CDR1 and CDR2 (germline): SQVTM, ANQGSEA. CDR3 bases: TGCAGCGTTGGAGTAGACTCTGGAAACACCATATATTTT. This sequence encodes CSVGVDSGNTIYF.

The CDR3 here is CASSSNRDSFSNEQFF. For the CDR3, the DNA is TGTGCCAGCAGCTCAAACCGGGACAGTTTTAGCAATGAGCAGTTCTTC. This chain links TRBV7-3 with TRBJ2-1; the match to TRBD1 covers 7 bases. V lost 4 bases, J lost 6 bases, and 12 bases stayed unmatched. This CDR3 contains 16 residues. Looked up from germline, CDR1 is SGHTA and CDR2 is FQGTGA.

The rearrangement joins TRBV28 to TRBJ2-4; possible D gene TRBD2, 5 bases. Looked up from germline, CDR1 is MDHEN and CDR2 is SYDVKM. With 7 bases removed from V and 2 bases from J, the gap between germline ends came to 12 bases. The CDR3 length is 14 residues. The CDR3 sequence: CASTKRAPKNIQYF. The CDR3 DNA reads as TGTGCCAGCACTAAGAGGGCTCCCAAAAACATTCAGTACTTC.

The J gene is TRBJ2-2, the V gene TRBV19; a possible D gene is TRBD2 (6 bases). The CDR3 consists of 15 residues. V was shortened by 0 bases and J by 4 bases, with 9 bases between the two germline ends. CDR1 LNHDA and CDR2 SQIVND come from the germline V gene (reference sequence). CDR3 loop: CASSIDGTFTGELFF. CDR3 DNA: TGTGCCAGTAGTATAGATGGGACTTTCACCGGGGAGCTGTTTTTT.

The chain employs TRBV6-1 and TRBJ2-3, with a possible D match to TRBD2 (7 bases). The CDR3 contains 15 residues. CDR1 and CDR2 (germline): MNHNS, SASEGT. Trimming left V 1 base short and J 5 bases short, with 13 bases between. CDR3 coding DNA: TGTGCCAGCAGTGAAGTAGGGGGGGGAGAAGATACGCAGTATTTT. Residues: CASSEVGGGEDTQYF.

The genes are TRBV28 and TRBJ1-2; the D gene is possibly TRBD1 (6 bases). The V and J ends lost 2 bases and 3 bases respectively, with 13 bases between them. The germline gives CDR1 MDHEN, CDR2 SYDVKM. The CDR3 totals 15 residues. CDR3 nucleotides: TGTGCCAGCAGTTTAGAGCGGGGGCTAGACTATGGCTACACCTTC. Amino acids: CASSLERGLDYGYTF.

The V and J genes are TRBV5-6 and TRBJ1-3, with a tentative D call TRBD1 (6 bases). This CDR3 has 16 amino acids. Germline V gene data show CDR1 as SGHDT and CDR2 as YYEEEE. Trimming took 4 bases from V and 6 from J, leaving 20 bases between them. The CDR3 is CASSPYRERLQNTIYF. The DNA of the CDR3 is TGTGCCAGCAGCCCATACAGGGAACGACTCCAAAACACCATATATTTT.

The chain has TRBV29-1 and TRBJ1-4; TRBD1 might be the D (5 bases). The ends were cut back, 6 bases at V and 10 bases at J, with 12 bases in the middle. Looked up from germline, CDR1 is SQVTM and CDR2 is ANQGSEA. The CDR3 contains 11 residues. The CDR3 sequence is CSVEAQGKLFF. Here the CDR3 DNA reads TGCAGCGTAGAGGCCCAGGGAAAACTGTTTTTT.

V is TRBV4-3 and J is TRBJ1-2; D is possibly TRBD1 (5 bases). There are 15 residues in the CDR3. V was cut by 0 bases and J by 4 bases, with 12 bases left in between. CDR1 is LGHNA, CDR2 YSLEER, per germline. CDR3 nucleotide sequence: TGCGCCAGCAGCCAAGATCTGGGGCAGGGCTATGGCTACACCTTC. This codes for CASSQDLGQGYGYTF.

This clone showed up just a few times. This chain uses TRBV2 with TRBJ2-5; 9 bases fit TRBD2. The CDR3 consists of 15 residues. Germline V gene sequence: CDR1 SNHLY, CDR2 FYNNEI. V was pared by 4 bases and J by 3 bases, with 6 bases of the junction left unmatched. The CDR3 protein is CASSVSGGPEETQYF. In DNA, the CDR3 is TGTGCCAGCAGTGTCAGCGGGGGGCCGGAAGAGACCCAGTACTTC.

This chain joins TRBV27 and TRBJ2-7, with D possibly matching TRBD1 (5 bases). V was cut by 6 bases and J by 0 bases, with 18 bases left in between. CDR3 length: 16 residues. Germline V gene data show CDR1 as MNHEY and CDR2 as SMNVEV (reference sequence). CDR3 in DNA: TGTGCCAGCAGCCCACCGGGTAGGGGCTTCTCCTACGAGCAGTACTTC. Translated: CASSPPGRGFSYEQYF.

The sample holds one count of this clone. This chain joins TRBV6-1 and TRBJ1-2; D remains ambiguous. Germline assignment: CDR1 MNHNS and CDR2 SASEGT. V shed 7 bases and J shed 4 bases, with 13 bases lying between them. CDR3 size: 13 residues. The CDR3 coding sequence is TGTGCCAGCAATGACCGGGGTGGCTATGGCTACACCTTC. This translates into CASNDRGGYGYTF.

The CDR3 nucleotides are TGCGCCAGCAGTGAGTCGACCGCGGGGGCTTACACCGGGGAGCTGTTTTTT. The encoded protein is CASSESTAGAYTGELFF. The chain couples TRBV10-1 to TRBJ2-2; D is perhaps TRBD2 (7 bases). CDR3 length equals 17 residues. Germline lookup yields CDR1 WNHNN and CDR2 SYGVQD (reference sequence). V was cut by 0 bases and J by 3 bases, with 14 bases left in between.

V gene TRBV6-5 combines with J gene TRBJ2-7; 9 positions agree with TRBD1. The CDR3 is 15 residues long. V lost 6 bases to trimming and J lost 3 bases; unmatched junction nucleotides: 9. Germline lookup yields CDR1 MNHEY and CDR2 SVGAGI. The DNA of the CDR3 is TGTGCCAGCAGAGATAGGGACAGGGTGGGCTACGAGCAGTACTTC. Its protein product is CASRDRDRVGYEQYF.

The chain couples TRBV5-4 to TRBJ2-3; possible D gene TRBD2, 5 bases. Trimming stripped 2 bases from V and 5 bases from J, with 9 bases between. Germline V gene data show CDR1 as SGHNT and CDR2 as YYREEE (reference sequence). The CDR3 runs to 13 residues. CDR3 nucleotide sequence: TGTGCCAGCAGCTTAGGTGGGAGAGATACGCAGTATTTT. This gives the protein CASSLGGRDTQYF.

The CDR3 sequence is CAKTGCQGSNQPQHF. The CDR3 DNA reads TGTGCCAAAACAGGGTGCCAGGGGAGCAATCAGCCCCAGCATTTT. The chain uses TRBV19 and TRBJ1-5; TRBD1 might be the D (6 bases). CDR3 length equals 15 residues. CDR1 LNHDA and CDR2 SQIVND come from the germline V gene (reference sequence). V lost 10 bases, J lost 1 base, and 17 bases lay in between.

V and J are TRBV19 and TRBJ1-2, with 8 bases aligning to TRBD1. Unmatched junction bases numbered 14, after V lost 7 bases and J lost 7 bases. CDR1 is LNHDA, CDR2 SQIVND, per germline (reference sequence). The CDR3 runs to 15 residues. The CDR3 is CASKNPTQGAIGYTF. CDR3 nucleotide sequence: TGTGCCAGTAAGAACCCAACGCAGGGGGCAATTGGCTACACCTTC. The complete variable domain, with remaining parts taken from reference TRBV19 and TRBJ1-2, reads DGGITQSPKYLFRKEGQNVTLSCEQNLNHDAMYWYRQDPGQGLRLIYYSQIVNDFQKGDIAEGYSVSREKKESFPLTVTSAQKNPTAFYLCASKNPTQGAIGYTFGSGTRLTVV.

The chain has TRBV28 and TRBJ2-5, with TRBD1 matching 7 bases. The J call may be faulty, since TRBJ2-7 better matches the DNA end. Germline V CDR1 and CDR2: MDHEN, SYDVKM. The CDR3 spans 14 residues. The CDR3 coding sequence is TGTGCCAGCAGTATACAGGGGAGCTCCTACGAGCAGTACTTC. Residues: CASSIQGSSYEQYF.

This clone has only one observation. The rearrangement links TRBV28 to TRBJ2-3; D may be TRBD2 (7 bases). CDR3 length: 13 amino acids. With 7 bases removed from V and 4 bases from J, the gap between germline ends came to 12 bases. CDR1 is MDHEN, CDR2 SYDVKM, per germline. The CDR3 DNA reads TGTGCCAGCAAGGGGGGGCGGGCAGATACGCAGTATTTT. It specifies CASKGGRADTQYF.